The clone carrying this TCR beta chain came up a few times. Antigen unknown. The CDR3 runs 15 residues. V shed 4 bases, J shed 5 bases, and the junction held 8 bases outside the gene matches. The germline gives CDR1 ENHRY, CDR2 SYGVKD. The sequenced template was cDNA made from the entire isolated RNA. Here immunoSEQ multiplex PCR was the method, and the copy in TCRdb shows in-frame clones only, minus some. The sample includes about 620,000 clones, roughly 15% of them seen just once. The entry originates in a study of beta chain features in type 1 diabetes. Background on the study: Healthy donors resembled patients in age, gender and cell yields.

Study-wide results and limits: Cells expressing TCR highly could be over-represented by cDNA sequencing. It was among patients, rather than healthy donors, that naive, central memory and Treg TCRB repertoires appeared more similar. Diminished insertions and augmented deletions at VDJ junctions characterized type 1 diabetes patients.

The TCR sequence derives from a young man in good health. Material for sequencing was naive CD4+ T cells from blood. The V call is TRBV10-3, the J call TRBJ2-3; 8 nucleotides match TRBD1. The CDR3 DNA sequence: TGTGCCATCAGTGGGCCGGACAGGGTGGGAGATACGCAGTATTTT. Amino acid sequence: CAISGPDRVGDTQYF.